This T cell receptor (beta chain) is drawn from a study of cytomegalovirus exposure and HLA in healthy donors. Study findings and constraints: A list of more than 150 TCR beta chains associated with cytomegalovirus was given. For cytomegalovirus status, the classifier reportedly gave diagnoses with high specificity and sensitivity. The TCR clusters that emerged in the first cohort tended, a later analysis found, to co-occur in the 120 or so validation repertoires.

Comments on this clone: Its matching antigen is unknown.

The CDR3 sequence is 16 residues long. Between the trimmed V and J ends, which lost 6 bases and 5 bases, there was a span of 22 bases. The V gene's germline CDR1 is LNHDA and CDR2 SQIVND (reference sequence). This table comes from immunoSEQ multiplex PCR, and its TCRdb copy is limited to in-frame clones, with some not included. The sample lists about 100,000 clones, around 95% seen once, with around 0.65% in the top ten. The donors were in the approximately 120-subject validation cohort, distinct from the 666-subject first cohort. The V gene is TRBV19, the J gene TRBJ1-2; weak D call: TRBD1 (6 bases). Source material: PBMCs. The clonotype originates from a woman under 30 in good health and CMV-seronegative. The CDR3 spells CASSTRWSRGRYGYTF. The CDR3 DNA sequence: TGTGCCAGTAGCACACGGTGGAGCAGGGGTCGATATGGCTACACCTTC.